What follows describes a single TCR beta chain. The data derive from a study of blood T cell repertoires in COVID-19. Across the study: T cells, B-cell-depleted T cells, or PBMCs supplied cDNA or gDNA.

Per the original methods: Amplification with reference gene primers provided the estimates of nucleated cell counts. The assay was immunoSEQ multiplex PCR, and TCRdb's table has in-frame clones only and misses some. That table is the source of V, J and clone size, and D and trimming were worked out from the DNA. This table has approximately 210,000 clones, 70% to 90% appearing once. With 2 bases removed from V and 0 bases from J, the gap between germline ends came to 6 bases. The CDR3 totals 14 residues. The germline CDR1 and CDR2 sequences are SGHRS and YFSETQ. Sequencing was done on a sample of peripheral blood. The rearrangement uses TRBV5-1 and TRBJ1-3, with D uncertain. The origin of this receptor is a woman aged 50 to 60 with active or convalescent COVID-19. DNA for the CDR3: TGCGCCAGCAGCTTTTCTAGCTCTGGAAACACCATATATTTT. Translation gives CASSFSSSGNTIYF.